One sample yielded the 20 T cell receptor beta chains listed below, sequenced in a study of blood T cell repertoires in COVID-19. Some clones are missing from TCRdb's copy, which holds only in-frame ones; the method was immunoSEQ multiplex PCR. Altogether about 170,000 clones are present, around 90% being singletons, with the ten largest covering around 1.4%. The sequencing input was peripheral blood. The receptor set was obtained from a woman aged 50 to 60 with acute or convalescent COVID-19.

The rearrangement joins TRBV6-2 or TRBV6-3 to TRBJ2-1; tentatively, D is TRBD1 (6 bases). The V end was cut by 6 bases, the J end by 5 bases, with 17 bases between. From germline, CDR1 is MNHEY and CDR2 SVGEGT. The CDR3 is 15 amino acids. CDR3 region: CASSLQGTRDNEQFF. CDR3 bases: TGTGCCAGCAGCCTACAGGGAACCCGTGACAATGAGCAGTTCTTC.

The rearrangement links TRBV6-2 or TRBV6-3 to TRBJ1-6; D unresolved. CDR1 is MNHEY, CDR2 SVGEGT, per germline. There are 19 residues in the CDR3. The V and J ends lost 6 bases and 8 bases respectively, with 29 bases between them. CDR3 bases: TGTGCCAGCAGCCACACCCCAGGCTCCGTGTCCGGATTGCATTCACCCCTCCACTTT. Translated: CASSHTPGSVSGLHSPLHF.

The V gene is TRBV5-1, the J gene TRBJ2-1; perhaps TRBD1 as D (5 bases). The CDR3 totals 14 residues. Deletions cut 1 base from V and 4 bases from J, with 9 bases between. CDR1 and CDR2 from the germline V gene are SGHRS and YFSETQ. The CDR3: CASSLTRQYNEQFF. The CDR3 bases are TGCGCCAGCAGCTTGACCCGACAGTACAATGAGCAGTTCTTC.

The gene calls are TRBV9 and TRBJ2-3; D is perhaps TRBD2 (6 bases). The CDR3 extends over 11 amino acids. V was cut by 7 bases and J by 4 bases, with 7 bases left in between. Germline CDR1 reads SGDLS; CDR2 reads YYNGEE. This chain's CDR3 is CASGEADTQYF. CDR3 DNA sequence: TGTGCCAGCGGGGAGGCAGATACGCAGTATTTT.

This chain uses TRBV29-1 with TRBJ1-1; D remains ambiguous. Trimming shortened V by 6 bases and J by 2 bases, and 7 bases separated the two germline ends. Germline V lookup: CDR1 SQVTM, CDR2 ANQGSEA. The CDR3 consists of 11 residues. CDR3 DNA: TGCAGCGTGGAATCAAACACTGAAGCTTTCTTT. Its translation: CSVESNTEAFF.

For the CDR3, the DNA is TGTGCCAGCAGCGTAGAAAAGGGGCCGGGGACCCAGTACTTC. Amino acids: CASSVEKGPGTQYF. This chain connects TRBV9 to TRBJ2-5, with D possibly being TRBD1 (5 bases). Trimming took off 0 bases at V and 7 bases at J, with 13 bases between the two ends. The length of the CDR3 is 14 residues. CDR1 and CDR2 from the germline V gene are SGDLS and YYNGEE.

This chain joins TRBV11-3 and TRBJ2-1, with 10 bases lining up with TRBD2. Germline CDR1 is SGHNT and CDR2 is YENEEA. This CDR3 region has 15 residues. The ends lost 3 bases at V and 9 bases at J; junction bases unmatched: 8. Here the CDR3 reads CASSFTASGRGEQFF. The CDR3 DNA is TGTGCCAGCAGCTTTACGGCTAGCGGGAGAGGTGAGCAGTTCTTC.

The rearrangement uses TRBV5-1 and TRBJ2-5, with 7 bases aligning to TRBD1. The CDR3 runs 15 residues. Germline CDR1 and CDR2: SGHRS and YFSETQ. With V trimmed by 0 bases and J by 4 bases, 6 bases remained unmatched. This CDR3 is CASSLEQGVRETQYF. CDR3 coding DNA: TGCGCCAGCAGCTTGGAGCAGGGGGTGCGAGAGACCCAGTACTTC.

This clone was observed once. The genes are TRBV10-3 and TRBJ2-5, with D maybe TRBD2 (5 bases). V was clipped by 2 bases and J by 2 bases, with 9 bases between them. This CDR3 contains 14 residues. Germline V gene data show CDR1 as ENHRY and CDR2 as SYGVKD. The CDR3 nucleotides are TGTGCCATCAGTGAGGAGGGCATACAAGAGACCCAGTACTTC. Its translation is CAISEEGIQETQYF.

The rearrangement joins TRBV21-1 to TRBJ2-3; TRBD2, as called in the table, went unchecked against the DNA. TRBV21-1 is a documented pseudogene. The CDR3 consists of 13 residues. As DNA, the CDR3 is TGTGCCACCCGCGGGGGGGGCACAGATACGCAGTATTTT. It codes for CATRGGGTDTQYF.

A single count supports this clone. This rearrangement joins TRBV9 to TRBJ2-5, with a tentative D call TRBD2 (7 bases). The V and J ends lost 0 bases and 5 bases respectively, with 14 bases between them. The CDR3 covers 15 residues. CDR1 is SGDLS, CDR2 YYNGEE, per germline. CDR3 sequence reads: CASSVGRRGLETQYF. In DNA, the CDR3 is TGTGCCAGCAGCGTAGGTCGGCGGGGGCTGGAGACCCAGTACTTC.

V usage is TRBV5-1 and J usage is TRBJ2-7, with 8 bases lining up with TRBD1. Germline assignment: CDR1 SGHRS and CDR2 YFSETQ. With V trimmed by 4 bases and J by 2 bases, 8 bases remained unmatched. This CDR3 is 15 amino acids long. CDR3 loop: CASSPSGTGAYEQYF. CDR3 DNA sequence: TGCGCCAGCAGCCCCTCCGGGACAGGAGCCTACGAGCAGTACTTC.

The chain links TRBV7-2 to TRBJ1-6; the match to TRBD1 covers 8 bases. Germline V gives CDR1 SGHTA, CDR2 FQGNSA. The CDR3 is 16 amino acids. V lost 2 bases and J lost 6; bases outside the gene matches: 6. The CDR3 DNA reads as TGTGCCAGCAGCTTATATGGACAGGGAGGTAATTCACCCCTCCACTTT. Translating gives CASSLYGQGGNSPLHF.

This clone was recorded a few times. The chain has TRBV12-3 or TRBV12-4 and TRBJ1-2; D remains ambiguous. Between the trimmed V and J ends, which lost 6 bases and 3 bases, there was a span of 11 bases. There are 13 residues in the CDR3. The CDR3 sequence is CASRPDGDYGYTF. In DNA, the CDR3 is TGTGCCAGCAGGCCTGACGGAGACTATGGCTACACCTTC.

The rearrangement joins TRBV3-1 (or the pseudogene TRBV3-2) to TRBJ1-2; 9 bases line up with TRBD1. Germline CDR1 is LGHDT and CDR2 is YNNKEL (reference sequence). Trimming removed 3 bases from V and 5 bases from J; junction bases left unmatched: 10. The CDR3 totals 16 residues. The CDR3 sequence is CASSHWDRAQQYGYTF. CDR3 nucleotides: TGTGCCAGCAGCCACTGGGACAGGGCTCAACAGTATGGCTACACCTTC.

This rearrangement joins TRBV29-1 to TRBJ2-7; D might be TRBD1 (6 bases). The CDR3 has 12 amino acids. Germline-derived CDR1 and CDR2 are SQVTM and ANQGSEA. Trimming took 6 bases from V and 2 from J, leaving 11 bases between them. CDR3 loop: CSVTDRAYEQYF. The CDR3 region has the DNA TGCAGCGTGACGGACAGAGCCTACGAGCAGTACTTC.

The chain employs TRBV9 and TRBJ2-6, with a tentative D call TRBD2 (5 bases). V was cut by 4 bases and J by 0 bases, with 8 bases left in between. The CDR3 sequence is 15 residues long. CDR1 and CDR2 (germline): SGDLS, YYNGEE. Here the CDR3 DNA reads TGTGCCAGCAGCCCACGGGACTCTGGGGCCAACGTCCTGACTTTC. Protein: CASSPRDSGANVLTF.

The chain recombines TRBV27 with TRBJ1-2; 9 bases fit TRBD1. Germline V gene data show CDR1 as MNHEY and CDR2 as SMNVEV (reference sequence). This CDR3 has 14 amino acids. With V trimmed by 6 bases and J by 3 bases, 5 bases remained unmatched. CDR3 sequence reads: CASRTTGGDYGYTF. The CDR3 bases are TGTGCCAGCAGGACGACAGGGGGAGACTATGGCTACACCTTC.

The chain links TRBV7-3 to TRBJ1-1; possible D gene TRBD1, 5 bases. The CDR3 length is 13 residues. Per the germline V gene, CDR1 is SGHTA and CDR2 is FQGTGA. Trimming left V 5 bases short and J 1 base short, with 8 bases between. CDR3 bases: TGTGCCAGCAGCCGGGACTGGAACACTGAAGCTTTCTTT. Its translation is CASSRDWNTEAFF.

The chain couples TRBV5-1 to TRBJ2-1; D is possibly TRBD2 (5 bases). The CDR3 extends over 13 amino acids. Trimming removed 4 bases from V and 7 bases from J, with 12 bases in between. Germline loops: CDR1 SGHRS, CDR2 YFSETQ. Here the CDR3 DNA reads TGCGCCAGCAGCCCCGGACTTGGTAATGAGCAGTTCTTC. This sequence encodes CASSPGLGNEQFF.